The 30 T cell receptor beta chains listed next were all sequenced from one sample in a study of beta chain features in type 1 diabetes. The investigators reverse transcribed all of the isolated RNA, so they sequenced expressed TCRB transcripts. Assay used: immunoSEQ multiplex PCR; TCRdb lists only in-frame clones, some missing. The sample contains fewer than 350,000 clones, approximately 8.1% of which appear only once. The material sequenced was central memory CD4+ T cells from blood. These receptors were collected from a young woman in good health.

At least ten counts were recorded for this clone. V and J are TRBV7-2 and TRBJ1-1; D may be TRBD1 (6 bases). The germline CDR1 and CDR2 sequences are SGHTA and FQGNSA. V was trimmed by 1 base and J by 8 bases, leaving 11 bases between them. This CDR3 comprises 13 residues. Here the CDR3 reads CASSLDEGHEAFF. CDR3 bases: TGTGCCAGCAGCTTAGACGAGGGACACGAAGCTTTCTTT.

The genes are TRBV9 and TRBJ2-1, with D perhaps being TRBD1 or TRBD2 (5 bases each). Germline V gene data show CDR1 as SGDLS and CDR2 as YYNGEE. V dropped 3 bases and J dropped 3 bases, with 10 bases sitting between them. The CDR3 is 14 residues long. The CDR3 region is CASSAGPYYNEQFF. Written as DNA, the CDR3 is TGTGCCAGCAGCGCGGGACCCTACTACAATGAGCAGTTCTTC. Based on the CDR3 plus reference TRBV9 and TRBJ2-1, the full variable domain is DSGVTQTPKHLITATGQRVTLRCSPRSGDLSVYWYQQSLDQGLQFLIQYYNGEERAKGNILERFSAQQFPDLHSELNLSSLELGDSALYFCASSAGPYYNEQFFGPGTRLTVL.

The chain joins TRBV7-3 to TRBJ2-5; 11 bases are a match to TRBD2. The junction had 13 bases not matched to a gene; V was cut back by 5 bases and J by 11 bases. CDR3 size: 15 residues. Germline V gene lookup returns CDR1 SGHTA and CDR2 FQGTGA. The CDR3 DNA sequence: TGTGCCAGCAGCCCCTCACTAGCGGGAGAGGGATCTCAGTACTTC. Translation: CASSPSLAGEGSQYF.

The V gene is TRBV4-1, the J gene TRBJ1-1, with a weak D call TRBD1 (5 bases). This CDR3 has 17 amino acids. The ends were cut back, 0 bases at V and 5 bases at J, with 19 bases in the middle. Per the germline V gene, CDR1 is MGHRA and CDR2 is YSYEKL. CDR3 in DNA: TGCGCCAGCAGCCAAGATTGGGGGACCCCCTCAGGGACTGAAGCTTTCTTT. Translation gives CASSQDWGTPSGTEAFF.

This clone was seen only a few times. This chain joins TRBV9 and TRBJ2-7, with a possible D match to TRBD2 (5 bases). There are 13 residues in the CDR3. Germline lookup yields CDR1 SGDLS and CDR2 YYNGEE. V lost 2 bases, J lost 4 bases, and 10 bases lay in between. The CDR3 region has the DNA TGTGCCAGCAGCGTTTCAAGCGGTTACGAGCAGTACTTC. As protein: CASSVSSGYEQYF.

This clone appeared many times. This rearrangement joins TRBV5-1 to TRBJ1-1, with D possibly TRBD1 on 5 matching bases. CDR3 size: 12 residues. Germline CDR1 and CDR2: SGHRS and YFSETQ. V gave up 3 bases and J gave up 7 bases, with 10 bases separating them. The CDR3 DNA follows: TGCGCCAGCAGCTGGGGCCAAAGTGAAGCTTTCTTT. Protein sequence: CASSWGQSEAFF.

The table lists this clone with a few counts. This chain connects TRBV7-9 to TRBJ2-7; TRBD2 matches at 7 bases. V gave up 5 bases and J gave up 6 bases; unmatched junction bases: 7. This CDR3 region has 13 residues. Germline V gene lookup returns CDR1 SEHNR and CDR2 FQNEAQ (reference sequence). The DNA for the CDR3 is TGTGCCAGCAGCGATACTAGCGTCTCCGAGCAGTACGTC. Residues: CASSDTSVSEQYV.

V usage is TRBV6-5 and J usage is TRBJ1-6; D is uncertain. Germline CDR1 reads MNHEY; CDR2 reads SVGAGI. This CDR3 has 15 amino acids. Between the trimmed V and J ends, which lost 4 bases and 7 bases, there was a span of 14 bases. CDR3 amino acids: CASSLGNRANSPLHF. In nucleotides, the CDR3 is TGTGCCAGCAGTTTAGGGAATCGGGCAAATTCACCCCTCCACTTT.

CDR3 nucleotides: TGTGCCAGCAGTGAAGCGGGGCCGGGAGAGACCCAGTACTTC. Residues: CASSEAGPGETQYF. J is TRBJ2-5 and V is TRBV2; D perhaps matches TRBD1 (5 bases). The CDR3 is 14 residues long. Trimming shortened V by 0 bases and J by 4 bases, and 9 bases separated the two germline ends. CDR1 is SNHLY, CDR2 FYNNEI, per germline.

This clone has a handful of counts. V and J are TRBV18 and TRBJ1-1; the D gene is possibly TRBD1 (5 bases). The CDR3 extends over 14 amino acids. V was pared by 3 bases and J by 4 bases, with 12 bases between. Germline V gene lookup returns CDR1 KGHSH and CDR2 LQKENI. The CDR3: CASSPSRGATEAFF. The CDR3 DNA sequence: TGTGCCAGCTCACCGAGCAGAGGGGCCACTGAAGCTTTCTTT.

V is TRBV27 and J is TRBJ1-5, with D perhaps matching TRBD1 (5 bases). Germline V CDR1 and CDR2: MNHEY, SMNVEV (reference sequence). V gave up 3 bases and J gave up 10 bases, with 16 bases separating them. There are 14 residues in the CDR3. CDR3 sequence (DNA): TGTGCCAGCAGTTTGGTCGACAGCAGCTACCCCCAGCATTTT. It is translated as CASSLVDSSYPQHF.

Ten or more counts support this clone. The chain recombines TRBV6-4 with TRBJ1-5, with D unresolved. The germline V gene encodes CDR1 MRHNA and CDR2 SNTAGT. CDR3 size: 13 residues. V was cut by 4 bases and J by 3 bases, with 7 bases left in between. The chain's CDR3 is CASSVEPNQPQHF. CDR3 in DNA: TGTGCCAGCAGTGTGGAGCCCAATCAGCCCCAGCATTTT.

In its sample, this clone was seen a few times. The V and J genes are TRBV7-8 and TRBJ2-1; D perhaps matches TRBD2 (5 bases). The germline gives CDR1 SGHVS, CDR2 FQNEAQ. The ends were cut back, 5 bases at V and 0 bases at J, with 14 bases in the middle. This CDR3 is 16 amino acids long. This CDR3 reads CASSGLRAGSYNEQFF. CDR3 nucleotides: TGTGCCAGCAGCGGGCTTCGGGCGGGCTCCTACAATGAGCAGTTCTTC.

This clone has ten or more counts. The CDR3 nucleotides are TGTGCCAGCAGCTTAGGTGGGACGGCGGACACTGAAGCTTTCTTT. Protein product: CASSLGGTADTEAFF. This chain connects TRBV7-8 to TRBJ1-1, with TRBD1 as a possible D gene (5 bases). Germline V lookup: CDR1 SGHVS, CDR2 FQNEAQ. This CDR3 region has 15 residues. V shed 1 base and J shed 3 bases, with 12 bases lying between them.

The V gene is TRBV4-1, the J gene TRBJ2-7, with a possible D match to TRBD1 (6 bases). CDR1 MGHRA and CDR2 YSYEKL come from the germline V gene. The CDR3 loop spans 15 amino acids. V shed 3 bases and J shed 3 bases, with 15 bases lying between them. The CDR3 region has the DNA TGCGCCAGCAGCCAGGCACCGGGACAAAACTACGAGCAGTACGTC. It is translated as CASSQAPGQNYEQYV.

This clone came up a few times. The chain has TRBV4-1 and TRBJ2-7; D gene ambiguous. V shed 8 bases and J shed 0 bases, with 14 bases lying between them. The CDR3 length is 14 residues. Germline V gives CDR1 MGHRA, CDR2 YSYEKL. As DNA, the CDR3 is TGCGCCAGCCGCCCGGTCCCCGGCTCCTACGAGCAGTACGTC. This encodes CASRPVPGSYEQYV.

The table lists this clone with many counts. The V gene is TRBV2, the J gene TRBJ2-1; D gene uncertain. The V and J ends lost 7 bases and 4 bases respectively, with 5 bases between them. This CDR3 comprises 11 residues. Germline V lookup: CDR1 SNHLY, CDR2 FYNNEI. CDR3 DNA sequence: TGTGCCAGCACGGATTACAATGAGCAGTTCTTC. It codes for CASTDYNEQFF.

This clone has more than one count but fewer than ten. This CDR3 reads CASSSLKGQGAGDTQYF. For the CDR3, the DNA is TGTGCCAGCAGTTCTCTCAAGGGACAGGGGGCTGGAGATACGCAGTATTTT. V is TRBV28 and J is TRBJ2-3; TRBD1 agrees at 12 bases. Losses at the gene ends were 4 bases for V and 5 bases for J; bases not matched to a gene: 10. Germline V gene data show CDR1 as MDHEN and CDR2 as SYDVKM. This CDR3 is built from 17 residues.

This clone occurred a few times. Other DNA sequences in the same sample also yield this CDR3. The chain links TRBV7-8 to TRBJ2-6; D may match TRBD1 or TRBD2 (7 bases each). Trimming shortened V by 1 base and J by 12 bases, and 10 bases separated the two germline ends. Germline V gives CDR1 SGHVS, CDR2 FQNEAQ. The CDR3 loop spans 13 amino acids. The CDR3 protein is CASSLGRGGVLTF. The CDR3 region has the DNA TGTGCCAGCAGCTTAGGCAGGGGGGGCGTCCTGACTTTC.

This clone was recorded a few times. The rearrangement links TRBV9 to TRBJ2-1; D is undetermined. Between the trimmed V and J ends, which lost 4 bases and 7 bases, there was a span of 12 bases. In germline, CDR1 is SGDLS, CDR2 YYNGEE. The CDR3 consists of 13 residues. The CDR3 coding sequence is TGTGCCAGCAGCTCTAACCCAATGAATGAGCAGTTCTTC. It codes for CASSSNPMNEQFF.

This clone was found a few times. The chain has TRBV7-3 and TRBJ1-1, with 8 bases identical to TRBD1. Germline CDR1 SGHTA, CDR2 FQGTGA. V was pared by 3 bases and J by 4 bases, with 4 bases of the junction left unmatched. The CDR3 runs to 14 residues. The CDR3 region has the DNA TGTGCCAGCAGCTTGGGTCAGGGGGCCACTGAAGCTTTCTTT. Protein product: CASSLGQGATEAFF.

J is TRBJ2-5 and V is TRBV30; D not certain. V dropped 2 bases and J dropped 4 bases, with 5 bases sitting between them. Per germline, CDR1 GTSNPN and CDR2 SVGIG (reference sequence). This CDR3 has 11 amino acids. The CDR3 protein is CAWSTGETQYF. CDR3 DNA: TGTGCCTGGAGTACGGGAGAGACCCAGTACTTC.

Comments on this clone: A junction boundary mismatches the germline segment, possibly from a read error. This sequence joins TRBV7-2 and TRBJ2-3, with TRBD2 matching over 8 bases. The V gene's germline CDR1 is SGHTA and CDR2 FQGNSA. This CDR3 spans 17 amino acids. The CDR3 protein is CASSLFAGGGGTDTQYF. For the CDR3, the DNA is TGCGCCAGCAGCCTGTTCGCGGGAGGAGGGGGCACAGATACGCAGTATTTT.

There are many counts of this clone. The chain joins TRBV27 to TRBJ2-1; 12 bases are shared with TRBD2. Trimming at V came to 5 bases and at J to 4 bases, leaving 6 bases not matched to a gene. This CDR3 spans 16 amino acids. Germline V gene lookup returns CDR1 MNHEY and CDR2 SMNVEV (reference sequence). CDR3 coding DNA: TGTGCCAGCAGTCCCCTAGCGGGGGGGCGATACAATGAGCAGTTCTTC. Its translation is CASSPLAGGRYNEQFF.

The sample holds a few counts of this clone. J is TRBJ2-7 and V is TRBV6-1; D unclear. Germline loops: CDR1 MNHNS, CDR2 SASEGT. CDR3 length equals 12 residues. Trimming shortened V by 4 bases and J by 7 bases, and 11 bases separated the two germline ends. The CDR3 sequence: CASSVPDREQYV. CDR3 DNA: TGTGCCAGCAGTGTGCCCGATCGGGAGCAGTACGTC.

There are a few counts of this clone. The chain links TRBV7-3 to TRBJ2-3; 11 nucleotides line up with TRBD2. The CDR3 extends over 15 amino acids. V was clipped by 5 bases and J by 2 bases; unmatched bases: 3. Germline loops: CDR1 SGHTA, CDR2 FQGTGA. The DNA of the CDR3 is TGTGCCAGCAGCCCGGGACTAGCGGACACAGATACGCAGTATTTT. Its protein is CASSPGLADTDTQYF.

The chain employs TRBV30 and TRBJ1-1, with D unclear. V was cut by 2 bases and J by 3 bases, with 10 bases left in between. The germline gives CDR1 GTSNPN, CDR2 SVGIG (reference sequence). The CDR3 is made up of 13 amino acids. This CDR3 is CAWSFGRDTEAFF. DNA for the CDR3: TGTGCCTGGAGTTTTGGGCGGGACACTGAAGCTTTCTTT.

In this sample, this clone turned up a few times. The V call is TRBV7-9, the J call TRBJ1-2; D unresolved. The germline V gene has CDR1 SEHNR and CDR2 FQNEAQ (reference sequence). This CDR3 is built from 12 residues. V gave up 4 bases and J gave up 4 bases, with 7 bases separating them. The CDR3 DNA reads as TGTGCCAGCAGCTACTCGGGCTATGGCTACACCTTC. Protein sequence: CASSYSGYGYTF.

This clone has only a few counts. The chain couples TRBV5-1 to TRBJ2-7, with 8 bases aligning to TRBD2. Germline assignment: CDR1 SGHRS and CDR2 YFSETQ. The CDR3 is 14 residues long. J was trimmed by 2 bases and V by 3 bases; bases with no gene match: 4. CDR3 DNA: TGCGCCAGCAGCTGGCTAGCGGGCACCTACGAGCAGTACTTC. This codes for CASSWLAGTYEQYF.

This clone was seen only a few times. The J gene is TRBJ2-3, the V gene TRBV2; 11 bases are shared with TRBD1. The trim removed 3 bases at V and 6 bases at J, leaving 5 bases unmatched. Germline loops: CDR1 SNHLY, CDR2 FYNNEI. This CDR3 contains 15 residues. The CDR3 sequence is CASSDNGQGADTQYF. The CDR3 region has the DNA TGTGCCAGCAGTGATAACGGACAGGGGGCGGATACGCAGTATTTT.